Listed here are 16 T cell receptor beta chains from one sample, sequenced in a study of blood T cells in healthy people across ages (dated by TCRdb to the mid-2010s). Libraries came from 5' RACE. Sequenced using an Illumina HiSeq 2500. A second PCR of about 6 to 11 cycles was performed with a sample-barcoded 5' primer and a J-beta primer mix. The raw public reads went through TCRdb reprocessing: fastp at Q25, MiXCR clone calling, in-frame beta chains kept. Rows with one shared CDR3 protein collapse into an entry with the most common genes and DNA. In this sample the table shows about 1.5 million distinct CDR3 sequences, approximately 43% of which occur a single time. The ten most abundant clones make up about 4% of the sample. Sequenced material: blood. Receptors were obtained from a woman between 18 and 30 years old in good health.

The chain recombines TRBV25-1 with TRBJ2-3; no clear D gene. The V gene lost 1 base and the J gene lost 0 bases, with 5 bases spanning the gap. This CDR3 region has 14 residues. The germline CDR1 and CDR2 sequences are MGHDK and SYGVNS. Here the CDR3 reads CASSEWPSTDTQYF. CDR3 nucleotides: TGTGCCAGCAGTGAATGGCCCAGCACAGATACGCAGTATTTT. Together with reference TRBV25-1 and TRBJ2-3, the CDR3 gives the full variable domain: EADIYQTPRYLVIGTGKKITLECSQTMGHDKMYWYQQDPGMELHLIHYSYGVNSTEKGDLSSESTVSRIRTEHFPLTLESARPSHTSQYLCASSEWPSTDTQYFGPGTRLTVL.

This clonotype was picked up many times. The junction departs from the called germline gene at one end, perhaps through a read error. The rearrangement links TRBV5-1 to TRBJ1-2, with no clear D. This CDR3 region has 13 residues. CDR1 SGHRS and CDR2 YFSETQ come from the germline V gene. CDR3 DNA sequence: TGTGCCAGCAGCTTAGACGGACTCTATGGCTACACCTTC. Its translation is CASSLDGLYGYTF.

This clonotype was observed a few times. The chain links TRBV27 to TRBJ2-6; the D gene is possibly TRBD2 (5 bases). Germline V gene lookup returns CDR1 MNHEY and CDR2 SMNVEV (reference sequence). V was clipped by 3 bases and J by 3 bases, with 18 bases between them. CDR3 length equals 18 residues. The CDR3 reads CASSFRGFSPNGANVLTF. CDR3 bases: TGTGCCAGCAGTTTTAGAGGGTTTAGCCCCAATGGGGCCAACGTCCTGACTTTC.

V is TRBV4-3 and J is TRBJ2-3; TRBD2 might be the D (7 bases). Trimming removed 4 bases from V and 2 bases from J, with 19 bases in between. CDR3 length equals 17 residues. Looked up from germline, CDR1 is LGHNA and CDR2 is YSLEER. CDR3 protein: CASSPLSGGGFTDTQYF. CDR3 in DNA: TGCGCCAGCAGCCCGCTCAGTGGGGGGGGCTTCACAGATACGCAGTATTTT.

Of note for this clonotype: One end of the junction fails to match germline, which may point to a read error. The J gene is TRBJ2-5, the V gene TRBV6-5, with D unresolved. Germline assignment: CDR1 MNHEY and CDR2 SVGAGI. This CDR3 has 12 residues. CDR3 nucleotide sequence: TGTGCCAGCAGTTACGATCAAGGGACCCAGTACTTC. It specifies CASSYDQGTQYF.

V is TRBV12-3 or TRBV12-4 and J is TRBJ2-7; D possibly uses TRBD1 or TRBD2 (5 bases each). The V end was cut by 2 bases, the J end by 5 bases, with 13 bases between. The CDR3 length is 14 residues. The CDR3: CASSLTVRGHEQYF. CDR3 sequence (DNA): TGTGCCAGCAGTTTAACGGTGAGGGGCCACGAGCAGTACTTC.

This clonotype was detected a few times. V and J are TRBV3-1 and TRBJ2-3; 8 bases map to TRBD1. Germline lookup yields CDR1 LGHDT and CDR2 YNNKEL (reference sequence). V dropped 4 bases and J dropped 5; count of bases not matched to a gene: 5. The CDR3 runs to 14 residues. CDR3 DNA sequence: TGTGCCAGCAGCCTCCGACAGGGGATAGATACGCAGTATTTT. It encodes CASSLRQGIDTQYF.

The sample holds a few counts of this clonotype. V is TRBV4-3 and J is TRBJ1-2, with D possibly TRBD1 on 6 matching bases. Germline V gene lookup returns CDR1 LGHNA and CDR2 YSLEER. The V gene lost 0 bases and the J gene lost 6 bases, with 20 bases spanning the gap. The CDR3 length is 17 residues. The CDR3 DNA reads as TGCGCCAGCAGCCAAGATCCCCCCCACAGGGCTAGTCATGGCTACACCTTC. Residues: CASSQDPPHRASHGYTF.

This clonotype has only a few counts. The chain uses TRBV20-1 and TRBJ2-5; D perhaps matches TRBD2 (5 bases). CDR1 and CDR2 (germline): DFQATT, SNEGSKA (reference sequence). Trimming removed 1 base from V and 4 bases from J, with 13 bases in between. The CDR3 has 14 residues. CDR3 nucleotide sequence: TGCAGTGCTAGAGTCGGGCTAGCTGGAGAGACCCAGTACTTC. As protein: CSARVGLAGETQYF.

This chain connects TRBV12-3 or TRBV12-4 to TRBJ1-1, with D maybe TRBD1 (6 bases). V was cut by 3 bases and J by 6 bases, with 17 bases left in between. This CDR3 spans 15 amino acids. The CDR3 coding sequence is TGTGCCAGCAGTTTCGGGGGCCCTACCGGGGCTGAAGCTTTCTTT. Encoded protein: CASSFGGPTGAEAFF.

The rearrangement joins TRBV15 to TRBJ2-2, with a possible D match to TRBD2 (5 bases). CDR1 and CDR2 from the germline V gene are LNHNV and YYDKDF (reference sequence). V was cut by 5 bases and J by 4 bases, with 14 bases left in between. The CDR3 extends over 15 amino acids. CDR3 region: CATSDGAGGTGELFF. The CDR3 DNA reads as TGTGCCACCAGCGATGGCGCGGGTGGCACCGGGGAGCTGTTTTTT.

The rearrangement joins TRBV15 to TRBJ1-3, with D uncertain. The CDR3 totals 16 residues. V lost 0 bases and J 2 bases, leaving 11 bases between the germline ends. Looked up from germline, CDR1 is LNHNV and CDR2 is YYDKDF (reference sequence). As DNA, the CDR3 is TGTGCCACCAGCAGAGATCTCGGAACTACTGGAAACACCATATATTTT. Amino acid sequence: CATSRDLGTTGNTIYF.

The chain links TRBV11-2 to TRBJ2-1, with TRBD1 matching over 9 bases. Germline trimming cut 11 bases from V and 9 bases from J; bases unmatched to any gene: 8. CDR1 is SGHAT and CDR2 is FQNNGV in the germline V gene. CDR3 length: 12 residues. CDR3 nucleotides: TGTGCCTCAAGGGACAGGGCTGGTGAGCAGTTCTTC. Translation: CASRDRAGEQFF.

The V gene is TRBV7-3, the J gene TRBJ1-2, with 9 bases identical to TRBD1. CDR1 and CDR2 from the germline V gene are SGHTA and FQGTGA. The CDR3 sequence is 16 residues long. V dropped 3 bases and J dropped 0; count of bases not matched to a gene: 5. CDR3 DNA sequence: TGTGCCAGCAGCTTCGGGACAGGGCTTACTAACTATGGCTACACCTTC. Amino acids: CASSFGTGLTNYGYTF.

This clonotype was picked up a small number of times. The chain uses TRBV12-3 or TRBV12-4 and TRBJ1-2; D gene unclear. The CDR3 consists of 14 residues. V dropped 0 bases and J dropped 6 bases, with 11 bases sitting between them. CDR3 nucleotide sequence: TGTGCCAGCAGTTTAGCGTTACTGCGTAATGGCTACACCTTC. Translating it yields CASSLALLRNGYTF.

This clonotype was counted between two and nine times. This sequence joins TRBV28 and TRBJ1-5, with a weak D call TRBD1 (6 bases). This CDR3 contains 13 residues. CDR1 is MDHEN, CDR2 SYDVKM, per germline. Between the trimmed V and J ends, which lost 5 bases and 6 bases, there was a span of 11 bases. This CDR3 is CASSKGVGQPQHF. In nucleotides, the CDR3 is TGTGCCAGCAGTAAGGGGGTGGGTCAGCCCCAGCATTTT.